Listed below are T cell receptor beta chains from one sample, sequenced in a study of T cell changes during pregnancy in multiple sclerosis. Some clones are missing from TCRdb's copy, which holds only in-frame ones; the method was immunoSEQ multiplex PCR. The table lists 50,000 to 60,000 clones, approximately 90% of them singletons. The sample was peripheral blood, taken in the first trimester of pregnancy. The receptors derive from a female donor in good health, enrolled as a control in a pregnancy study. CDR3s include the opening cysteine and the closing phenylalanine or tryptophan. D genes are given only for firm matches. For some rows the clone size is stated as once, few or many, or as a class when expanded; others skip it.

j_gene,d_gene,v_gene,len,abundance,CDR3nt,CDR3aa
TRBJ1-1,TRBD1,TRBV10-2,15,NA,TGCGCCAGCTCAGCAGAGGGACAGGGGGGTCTTGAAGCTTTCTTT,CASSAEGQGGLEAFF
TRBJ1-4,NA,TRBV6-6,13,NA,TGTGCCAGCACCCCACGACGGAGCGAAAAACTGTTTTTT,CASTPRRSEKLFF
TRBJ1-2,TRBD1,TRBV18,13,NA,TGTGCCAGCTCCCAAGGACAGGGTATTGGCTACACCTTC,CASSQGQGIGYTF
TRBJ2-1,NA,TRBV7-9,18,NA,TGTGCCAGCAGCTTTATACAGGGTCAATCGATCTCCTACAATGAGCAGTTCTTC,CASSFIQGQSISYNEQFF
TRBJ2-5,TRBD2,TRBV25-1,15,NA,TGTGCCAGCAGTGAAAGCCGGCGGGAGGCAGAGACCCAGTACTTC,CASSESRREAETQYF
TRBJ1-2,TRBD1,TRBV6-5,15,NA,TGTGCCAGCAGTTACGGGACAGGGGGACAGAATGGCTACACCTTC,CASSYGTGGQNGYTF
TRBJ2-1,TRBD2,TRBV7-6,16,NA,TGTGCCAGCAGCCCCACCTCGCGGGGGGGCCTTCATGAGCAGTTCTTC,CASSPTSRGGLHEQFF
TRBJ2-7,NA,TRBV6-5,14,NA,TGTGCCAGCAGGATCAGGGGTGTCATTCGCGAGCAGTACTTC,CASRIRGVIREQYF
TRBJ1-4,NA,TRBV28,15,NA,TGTGCCAGCAGCCAGGACACAGCAACTAATGAAAAACTGTTTTTT,CASSQDTATNEKLFF
TRBJ1-2,NA,TRBV2,13,NA,TGTGCCAGCAGTCGCCTTCCTCAGGATGGCTACACCTTC,CASSRLPQDGYTF
TRBJ1-6,TRBD1,TRBV6-6,15,NA,TGTGCCAGCAGTTACTCAGGGGGCCCGAGCTCACCCCTCCACTTT,CASSYSGGPSSPLHF
TRBJ1-2,TRBD1,TRBV29-1,14,NA,TGCAGCGTTGACGGTTCAGGGGGGAACTATGGCTACACCTTC,CSVDGSGGNYGYTF
TRBJ2-7,NA,TRBV27,11,once,TGTGCCTCTCGGACACCCTACGAGCAGTACTTC,CASRTPYEQYF
TRBJ1-5,NA,TRBV19,15,NA,TGTGCCAGTAGTACCCTGGGCAGGGTATCTCAGCCCCAGCATTTT,CASSTLGRVSQPQHF
TRBJ2-1,TRBD2,TRBV15,16,NA,TGTGCCACCAGCGAGGGACTAGCCCGGCGGTATCGGGAGCAGTTCTTC,CATSEGLARRYREQFF
TRBJ2-7,TRBD1,TRBV4-1,16,NA,TGCGCCAGCAGCCAACGGTTTGGACAGGGTACCCACGAGCAGTACTTC,CASSQRFGQGTHEQYF
TRBJ2-2,TRBD2,TRBV2,14,NA,TGTGCCAGCAGCCCGGGACTAGCTTACGGGGAGCTGTTTTTT,CASSPGLAYGELFF
TRBJ2-1,TRBD2,TRBV4-1,20,NA,TGCGCCAGCAGCCAAGTTCCTTCTAGACCCGGGACTAGCGGTTACAATGAGCAGTTCTTC,CASSQVPSRPGTSGYNEQFF
TRBJ2-7,TRBD2,TRBV4-1,15,NA,TGCGCCAGCAGCCAAGCCCAGCGGGGGGGCTACGAGCAGTACTTC,CASSQAQRGGYEQYF
TRBJ2-1,NA,TRBV5-1,15,NA,TGCGCCAGCAGCTTCGACCATAGATCGACCGGGGAGCAGTTCTTC,CASSFDHRSTGEQFF
TRBJ2-7,NA,TRBV5-6,16,NA,TGTGCCAGCAGCCCGGAAGGGAGACAGGTTTCCTACGAGCAGTACTTC,CASSPEGRQVSYEQYF
TRBJ2-7,TRBD2,TRBV6-9,12,NA,TGTGCCCCTTACGGGGGGGTAAACGAGCAGTACTTC,CAPYGGVNEQYF
TRBJ1-5,NA,TRBV7-2,15,NA,TGTGCCAGCAGCCGCAACAGGGATAGCAATCAGCCCCAGCATTTT,CASSRNRDSNQPQHF
TRBJ2-3,NA,TRBV6-5,15,NA,TGTGCCAGCAGGGGCGTGGGAGGCAGCACAGATACGCAGTATTTT,CASRGVGGSTDTQYF
TRBJ1-2,NA,TRBV19,12,NA,TGTGCCAGTAGTATGTACAGGGACGGCTACACCTTC,CASSMYRDGYTF
TRBJ2-5,TRBD2,TRBV7-9,16,once,TGTGCCAGCAGCTTCCTGGGGGGGGGATCATTGGAGACCCAGTACTTC,CASSFLGGGSLETQYF
TRBJ1-2,TRBD1,TRBV28,16,NA,TGTGCCAGCAGTTCGCAACCTGACAGGGGGCGCGGTAAGGAAACCTTC,CASSSQPDRGRGKETF
TRBJ1-6,NA,TRBV5-1,14,NA,TGCGCCAGCAGCTTGGGCCAGGCGAATTCACCCCTCCACTTT,CASSLGQANSPLHF
TRBJ2-7,TRBD2,TRBV4-2,18,NA,TGTGCCAGCAGCCAAGCTGGACTAGCGGGGGTCCAAACCTACGAGCAGTACTTC,CASSQAGLAGVQTYEQYF